The rows below give T cell receptor beta chains drawn from one sample of a study of T cells after yellow fever vaccination. In TCRdb, the 5' RACE reads were re-called with MiXCR into one record per CDR3 protein. The sample lists approximately 150,000 distinct CDR3 sequences, roughly 6.2% occurring once. The material was CD4+ T cells sorted from PBMCs, obtained on the day of the first yellow fever vaccination. The source is a man aged 18 to 29 who received the YFV17D yellow fever vaccine. Both conserved end residues are part of each CDR3. Each record gives: V gene, clone size, J gene, D gene, CDR3 DNA, CDR3 protein. The D gene is left open where the match is weak. The listing skips clone size in some rows; elsewhere it reads once, few, many or a size class.

TRBV7-9	many	TRBJ2-3	TRBD2	TGTGCCAGCAGCCAGCGGGGTGTAGATACGCAGTATTTT	CASSQRGVDTQYF
TRBV30	NA	TRBJ1-4	NA	TGTGCCTGGAGTGTTGGAGTCCTGGATGAAAAACTGTTTTTT	CAWSVGVLDEKLFF
TRBV11-2	few	TRBJ2-3	NA	TGTGCCAGCAGCTTATGGGTTCATACGCAGTATTTT	CASSLWVHTQYF
TRBV4-1	few	TRBJ1-2	NA	TGCGCCAGCAGCCAAGATAAGACGGATCCGATGGATGGCTACACCTTC	CASSQDKTDPMDGYTF
TRBV29-1	many	TRBJ2-3	NA	TGCAGCGTTGAAGATCCCCGCGCGTCAGATACGCAGTATTTT	CSVEDPRASDTQYF
TRBV5-1	many	TRBJ2-2	NA	TGCGCCAGCAGCAGAGACTCCGGGACGATCGGTACCGGGGAGCTGTTTTTT	CASSRDSGTIGTGELFF
TRBV5-4	few	TRBJ2-3	NA	TGTGCCAGCAGCTTACAACTGGCGGTAGATACGCAGTATTTT	CASSLQLAVDTQYF
TRBV20-1	many	TRBJ2-3	NA	TGCAGTGCTAGAGTCAAGGGTGCAACAGATACGCAGTATTTT	CSARVKGATDTQYF
TRBV20-1	many	TRBJ2-1	TRBD2	TGCAGTGCTACTAGCGGAAATTACTACAATGAGCAGTTCTTC	CSATSGNYYNEQFF
TRBV7-2	NA	TRBJ2-7	NA	TGTGCCAGCAGCTTAGTGCCAGGGAGCTACGAGCAGTACTTC	CASSLVPGSYEQYF
TRBV5-6	NA	TRBJ1-3	NA	TGTGCCAGCAGCTTTGGGGTACACTCTGGAAACACCATATATTTT	CASSFGVHSGNTIYF
TRBV5-1	many	TRBJ2-3	TRBD2	TGCGCCAGCAGGTTGGAAGCGGGGCCGCAGTATTTT	CASRLEAGPQYF
TRBV30	NA	TRBJ1-5	NA	TGTGCCTGGAGTCGCTCGGGGGGCGGTCAGCCCCAGCATTTT	CAWSRSGGGQPQHF
TRBV7-2	NA	TRBJ2-1	TRBD1	TGTGCCAGCGTACAGGGGCGGACGTCCTACAATGAGCAGTTCTTC	CASVQGRTSYNEQFF
TRBV13	many	TRBJ2-3	NA	TGTGCCAGCAGCAAGGATACGCAGTATTTT	CASSKDTQYF
TRBV7-8	few	TRBJ1-3	NA	TGTGCCAGCAGCCGCCCCAAAGGGGAAAGGATAGTAGGAAACACCATATATTTT	CASSRPKGERIVGNTIYF
TRBV5-4	many	TRBJ2-2	NA	TGTGCCAGCAGCTTGGGGGGAGCGGGGAACACCGGGGAGCTGTTTTTT	CASSLGGAGNTGELFF
TRBV4-3	NA	TRBJ2-6	TRBD1	TGCGCCAGCAGCCACATAGACAGGGCCGGGGCCAACGTCCTGACTTTC	CASSHIDRAGANVLTF
TRBV5-1	NA	TRBJ1-4	TRBD1	TGCGCCAGCAGCTCCCGTCCCGGACAGGGAGATGAAAAACTGTTTTTT	CASSSRPGQGDEKLFF
TRBV5-1	many	TRBJ2-1	NA	TGCGCCAGCAGCGTCCACAATGAGCAGTTCTTC	CASSVHNEQFF
TRBV20-1	few	TRBJ2-5	NA	TGCAGTGCTAGATTGGACAGACAAGAGACCCAGTACTTC	CSARLDRQETQYF
TRBV10-3	few	TRBJ2-5	NA	TGTGCCATCGGCGGGGAAGAGACCCAGTACTTC	CAIGGEETQYF